This TCR beta chain comes out of a study of T cell repertoires in cytomegalovirus infection. At the level of the study: CMV epitopes that were recently identified and HLA-C-restricted were used alongside well-studied HLA-B-restricted ones. CMV infection plus the matching HLA type was flagged by public TCR beta signatures. Study-wide results and caveats: HLA-C-restricted CMV-specific TCR beta clonotypes were dominant in the ex vivo response.

On this clonotype itself: Its antigen is currently unknown. With a much larger clone just one base away, this may be a read error.

TCRdb itself ran the reads through MiXCR, one entry per CDR3 protein. The sample yields some 150,000 distinct CDR3 sequences, 30% to 40% seen once. The CDR3 spans 13 residues. Trimming at V came to 6 bases and at J to 7 bases, leaving 8 bases not matched to a gene. Per the germline V gene, CDR1 is SGHVS and CDR2 is FNYEAQ. Sequencing was performed on CD8+ T cells from cultured PBMCs, taken from culture after CMV antigen stimulation. J is TRBJ2-7 and V is TRBV7-6; 8 bases agree with TRBD2. The receptor was isolated from a human donor in good health (CMV status not recorded). Some clones in this sample may be carry-over from other donors' samples. The CDR3 here is CASRPALAVEQYF. The CDR3 DNA sequence: TGTGCCAGCAGACCCGCACTAGCGGTGGAGCAGTACTTC.